This T cell receptor beta chain was observed in a study of T cell changes during pregnancy in multiple sclerosis. Profiling relied on immunoSEQ multiplex PCR, and the TCRdb table lists in-frame clones only, not all of them. The repertoire holds some 27,000 clones, with less than 90% as singletons. The source material was CD8+ T cells from peripheral blood mononuclear cells, sampled before pregnancy. This clonotype was sampled from a female donor with multiple sclerosis, enrolled in a pregnancy study.

Here the CDR3 reads CASSEAIQGGTDTQYF. Here the CDR3 DNA reads TGTGCCAGCAGTGAAGCGATCCAGGGGGGAACAGATACGCAGTATTTT. The chain carries TRBV6-4 and TRBJ2-3; D possibly corresponds to TRBD1 (7 bases). V was trimmed by 3 bases and J by 3 bases, leaving 16 bases between them. CDR3 length: 16 amino acids. The germline CDR1 and CDR2 sequences are MRHNA and SNTAGT.